This T cell receptor beta chain was identified in a study of cytomegalovirus exposure and HLA in healthy donors. Researchers ran the PCR with 60 Vbeta and 13 Jbeta primers. Libraries were prepared by immunoSEQ multiplex PCR; TCRdb keeps only in-frame clonotypes and omits some of them. Among about 140,000 clones listed, 80% were seen once. The specimen sequenced was PBMCs. This sequence originates from a man aged 50 to 60 in good health and CMV-seronegative.

CDR3 sequence reads: CASSLSRDTEAFF. The CDR3 DNA follows: TGTGCCAGCAGCTTAAGCCGGGACACTGAAGCTTTCTTT. This chain links TRBV7-3 with TRBJ1-1; D uncertain. The CDR3 totals 13 residues. V lost 1 base and J lost 3, with 6 bases in between. CDR1 SGHTA and CDR2 FQGTGA come from the germline V gene.